The present TCR beta chain was sequenced within a study of blood T cells in healthy people across ages. The use of a sample-barcoded 5' primer and a J-beta primer mix characterized a second PCR of roughly 6 to 11 cycles. TCRdb re-called the 5' RACE reads through MiXCR, storing one row per CDR3 protein. The data show about 1.8 million distinct CDR3 sequences, around 50% seen once. Study-level points and caveats: Using unsorted PBMCs precluded a conclusive naive versus antigen-experienced comparison.

This clonotype was detected only a few times. Its antigen is currently unknown. V lost 6 bases and J lost 6; bases outside the gene matches: 15. The CDR3 has 17 amino acids. Samples each yielded at least 6 micrograms of total RNA. Sequencing input: blood. The sequence derives from a woman aged 40-49 years in good health. This rearrangement joins TRBV12-3 or TRBV12-4 to TRBJ2-3, with 10 bases fitting TRBD2. The CDR3 reads CASSSTLAGDRLDTQYF. Written as DNA, the CDR3 is TGTGCCAGCAGCAGCACCCTAGCGGGGGACAGATTGGATACGCAGTATTTT.